The clone carrying this T cell receptor beta chain was seen at least ten times. The antigen is undetermined. Stable hyperthyroidism meant no progression to ophthalmopathy within 18 months of follow-up. Diagnostic conclusions were grounded in clinical symptoms, serum thyroxine, TRAb, thyroid ultrasound and orbital computed tomography. Researchers took RNA transcripts and amplified TCR beta CDR3 regions from them. RT-PCR was first run with HTBI primers, then multiplex PCR in a second round. Via MiXCR, TCRdb re-called the multiplex PCR reads, giving one row per CDR3 protein. Of roughly 410,000 distinct CDR3 sequences in the sample, about 16% were seen once. This sample was taken from a study of Graves' ophthalmopathy and Graves' hyperthyroidism. Study-wide results and caveats: Appearing in blood as well were most expanded thyroid clonotypes above 0.001 frequency. The model forecast ophthalmopathy progression, reaching roughly 71% sensitivity and approximately 79% specificity.

With 4 bases removed from V and 1 base from J, the gap between germline ends came to 13 bases. This CDR3 has 15 residues. The germline gives CDR1 KGHDR, CDR2 SFDVKD. This receptor was obtained from a woman between 18 and 29 years old with stable Graves' hyperthyroidism. The chain is built from TRBV24-1 and TRBJ2-7; D may be TRBD1 or TRBD2 (5 bases each). The source material was peripheral blood. The CDR3 is CATSDGTAPSYEQYF. The DNA for the CDR3 is TGTGCCACCAGTGACGGGACGGCGCCTTCCTACGAGCAGTACTTC.